This is a list of T cell receptor beta chains from one sample in a study of HIV-infected children after antiretroviral therapy interruption. TCRdb processed the 3' RACE reads anew with MiXCR; each CDR3 protein has one entry. The sample carries about 86,000 distinct CDR3 sequences, less than 7% recorded once. Material: CD45RA+ CD4+ T cells from PBMCs, pooled from several time points, obtained from a donor given antiretroviral therapy, either interrupted or continuous. All receptors come from a pool of human donors with HIV. The CDR3 runs from the conserved cysteine through the conserved F or W. Each record gives: CDR3 DNA, CDR3 protein, clone size, CDR3 length, D gene, V gene, J gene. The D gene is left open where the match is weak. Not all rows give a size; the values are once, few, many and, for expanded clones, a class.

TGTGCCAGCAGTGACGGAGGGGCCCCCTTTGGCGAGCAGTACTTC	CASSDGGAPFGEQYF	many	15	NA	TRBV2	TRBJ2-7
TGTGCCAGCGGACAGGGAGGCACAGATACGCAGTATTTT	CASGQGGTDTQYF	many	13	TRBD1	TRBV19	TRBJ2-3
TGTGCCATCAGTGATACTACCGGGGAGCTGTTTTTT	CAISDTTGELFF	NA	12	NA	TRBV10-3	TRBJ2-2
TGCGCCAGCAGCTTGGGGACAAGTAACTATGGCTACACCTTC	CASSLGTSNYGYTF	many	14	NA	TRBV5-1	TRBJ1-2
TGTGCCAGTAGTATAGCGGGAGTAAACACCGGGGAGCTGTTTTTT	CASSIAGVNTGELFF	many	15	NA	TRBV19	TRBJ2-2
TGCAGTGCTAGAGTCTTCAACGAGCAGTACTTC	CSARVFNEQYF	many	11	NA	TRBV20-1	TRBJ2-7
TGTGCCAGCAGTTTTTCCCTCGGGGGAACGAACTATGGCTACACCTTC	CASSFSLGGTNYGYTF	many	16	NA	TRBV28	TRBJ1-2
TGTGCCAGCGGTCTGATCCCAGCGGGGGGGGGTGATACGCAGTATTTT	CASGLIPAGGGDTQYF	many	16	TRBD2	TRBV6-1	TRBJ2-3
TGTGCCACCAGCAGAGAAATTGGGAGAGGGGGGGGCTACACCTTC	CATSREIGRGGGYTF	many	15	NA	TRBV15	TRBJ1-2
TGCGCCAGCTACCAGGGGACTTCTGGGGCCAACGTCCTGACTTTC	CASYQGTSGANVLTF	many	15	NA	TRBV5-1	TRBJ2-6
TGTGCCAGCAGCCCTGGGACAGGGGGTGTATATAGGAGCAATCAGCCCCAGCATTTT	CASSPGTGGVYRSNQPQHF	few	19	TRBD1	TRBV7-8	TRBJ1-5
TGTGCCGTTGGAGTGGGAAATCAGCCCCAGCATTTT	CAVGVGNQPQHF	few	12	NA	TRBV19	TRBJ1-5
TGCAGCGTTGGGGGACAGGGTTCCTCCTACGAGCAGTACTTC	CSVGGQGSSYEQYF	many	14	TRBD1	TRBV29-1	TRBJ2-7
TGTGCCAGCAGTGATAATAGGGGTATCAATGAGCAGTTCTTC	CASSDNRGINEQFF	many	14	NA	TRBV12-3/TRBV12-4	TRBJ2-1
TGTGCCAGCAGCTTAAAGGGTGAGCAGTTCTTC	CASSLKGEQFF	many	11	NA	TRBV7-9	TRBJ2-1
TGCGCCAGCAGTCACAAGAAGTACGGAGAGCAGTACTTC	CASSHKKYGEQYF	medium-sized	13	NA	TRBV23-1	TRBJ2-7
TGTGCCAGCAGCACTCACTTTAGTCCGGGACGTAACCCTGGAGAGCAGTACTTC	CASSTHFSPGRNPGEQYF	many	18	NA	TRBV3-1	TRBJ2-7
TGTGCCAGCAGAAATTTAGGCAATCAGCCCCAGCATTTT	CASRNLGNQPQHF	NA	13	NA	TRBV12-3/TRBV12-4	TRBJ1-5
TGCGCCAGCAGCTTGTGGCTGGGCGTGGAGAGTGAAGCTTTCTTT	CASSLWLGVESEAFF	few	15	NA	TRBV5-1	TRBJ1-1
TGTGCCATCAGTGCCGGGAGAAACGACGAGCAGTACTTC	CAISAGRNDEQYF	few	13	NA	TRBV10-3	TRBJ2-7
TGCAGTGCTATCGGACTAGCGGGAGTCCCCTACAATGAGCAGTTCTTC	CSAIGLAGVPYNEQFF	many	16	TRBD2	TRBV20-1	TRBJ2-1
TGTGCCAGCAGCCAAGCCGGGACAGAAAATGAAAAACTGTTTTTT	CASSQAGTENEKLFF	few	15	TRBD1	TRBV3-1	TRBJ1-4
TGCAGTGCTAGTATCTGGGACCACCAACCCCTGGGGGAAGAGACCCAGTACTTC	CSASIWDHQPLGEETQYF	NA	18	NA	TRBV20-1	TRBJ2-5
TGTGCCAGCAGTCCCCGGGGGGGGAAAGACGAGCAGTACTTC	CASSPRGGKDEQYF	many	14	TRBD2	TRBV12-3/TRBV12-4	TRBJ2-7